This T cell receptor (beta chain) was found in a study of T cells expressing NK-cell markers. On the study more broadly: Each TCR beta repertoire originated in sorted T cells that were CD3+CD56+NKG2C+, CD3+CD56+NKG2C- or CD3+CD56-NKG2C+. HCMV seropositivity characterized seven of the eight sequenced donors, and seronegativity one.

5'RACE template switching with UMIs generated TCR beta cDNA. TCRdb derives one entry per CDR3 protein from the 5' RACE reads, leaving out DNA. The sample has 150,000 to 200,000 distinct CDR3 sequences, and its top ten clones hold less than 20%. The CDR3 length is 17 residues. The germline V gene has CDR1 KGHSH and CDR2 LQKENI. The V gene is TRBV18, the J gene TRBJ1-5; TCRdb picks TRBD1, but there is no DNA to check that call. The TCR comes from a woman aged 18 to 75 in good health. Sequencing input: blood T cells: a sorted CD56 or NKG2C T cell subset, CD4+ or CD8+ T cells, or bulk PBMC T cells (not recorded which). The CDR3 protein is CASSDSDRIYSNQPQHF.